Each of the 8 T cell receptor beta chains below was sequenced from the same sample in a study of T cell repertoires in cytomegalovirus infection. TCRdb analysed the reads with MiXCR anew, one entry per CDR3 protein. The table has about 310,000 distinct CDR3 sequences, 25% seen once. No cognate antigen is known for these TCRs. Here the sequenced sample was cultured PBMCs, taken from culture after CMV antigen stimulation. The receptors were gathered from a human donor in good health (CMV status not recorded). Some clones in this sample may be carry-over from other donors' samples.

This clonotype was recorded only once. The chain combines TRBV25-1 with TRBJ2-3, with TRBD1 identical over 9 bases. The germline V gene encodes CDR1 MGHDK and CDR2 SYGVNS. The CDR3 spans 16 residues. V was pared by 1 base and J by 2 bases, with 4 bases of the junction left unmatched. CDR3 amino acids: CASSEWRQGDTDTQYF. The CDR3 nucleotides are TGTGCCAGCAGTGAATGGAGACAGGGGGACACAGATACGCAGTATTTT.

This clonotype was observed a few times. The V gene is TRBV20-1, the J gene TRBJ2-3; 14 positions match TRBD2. Unmatched junction bases numbered 14, after V lost 5 bases and J lost 4 bases. CDR1 and CDR2 from the germline V gene are DFQATT and SNEGSKA (reference sequence). The CDR3 has 18 amino acids. The CDR3 DNA sequence: TGCAGTGCTTCCTCCGGGACTAGCGGGAGTGTATCCCCAGATACGCAGTATTTT. This translates into CSASSGTSGSVSPDTQYF.

The chain combines TRBV6-5 with TRBJ1-1, with 8 bases aligning to TRBD1. This CDR3 region has 16 residues. V dropped 1 base and J dropped 0; count of bases not matched to a gene: 4. The germline V gene has CDR1 MNHEY and CDR2 SVGAGI. The CDR3 loop is CASSYFQGAVNTEAFF. CDR3 nucleotide sequence: TGTGCCAGCAGTTACTTTCAGGGGGCAGTGAACACTGAAGCTTTCTTT.

This clonotype was seen a single time. This rearrangement joins TRBV20-1 to TRBJ2-5; TRBD2 might be the D (5 bases). V was cut by 5 bases and J by 4 bases, with 14 bases left in between. Germline CDR1 is DFQATT and CDR2 is SNEGSKA (reference sequence). The CDR3 sequence is 13 residues long. The CDR3 coding sequence is TGCAGTGCTCTTCGTTTAGGAGGAGAGACCCAGTACTTC. It encodes CSALRLGGETQYF.

The gene calls are TRBV19 and TRBJ2-7; 9 nucleotides agree with TRBD1. Germline V gene lookup returns CDR1 LNHDA and CDR2 SQIVND (reference sequence). Germline trimming cut 6 bases from V and 3 bases from J; bases unmatched to any gene: 9. The CDR3 contains 15 residues. CDR3: CASSLPGTGIYEQYF. The DNA for the CDR3 is TGTGCCAGTAGCCTTCCCGGGACAGGGATCTACGAGCAGTACTTC.

This clonotype has just a few counts. The chain uses TRBV4-2 and TRBJ2-3, with D perhaps TRBD2 (7 bases). This CDR3 is built from 16 residues. Trimming took off 0 bases at V and 0 bases at J, with 10 bases between the two ends. Per germline, CDR1 LGHNA and CDR2 YNFKEQ. The CDR3 loop is CASSQDGRGSTDTQYF. CDR3 bases: TGTGCCAGCAGCCAAGATGGGAGGGGGAGCACAGATACGCAGTATTTT.

The table lists this clonotype with a few counts. The chain is built from TRBV15 and TRBJ2-3; the match to TRBD2 covers 10 bases. This CDR3 is built from 19 residues. CDR1 and CDR2 from the germline V gene are LNHNV and YYDKDF (reference sequence). After removal of 4 bases from V and 0 bases from J, the junction contained 13 bases not matched to a gene. CDR3 nucleotide sequence: TGTGCCACCAGCAAGGGTGACAGAGGACTAGCGGTTAGCACAGATACGCAGTATTTT. It is translated as CATSKGDRGLAVSTDTQYF.

The rearrangement uses TRBV7-2 and TRBJ2-5, with D perhaps assigned TRBD1 or TRBD2 (5 bases each). V dropped 1 base and J dropped 9 bases, with 9 bases sitting between them. Germline V gene lookup returns CDR1 SGHTA and CDR2 FQGNSA. The CDR3 length is 12 residues. CDR3 bases: TGTGCCAGCAGCTTAGATGGGGACGCCCAGTACTTC. As protein: CASSLDGDAQYF.